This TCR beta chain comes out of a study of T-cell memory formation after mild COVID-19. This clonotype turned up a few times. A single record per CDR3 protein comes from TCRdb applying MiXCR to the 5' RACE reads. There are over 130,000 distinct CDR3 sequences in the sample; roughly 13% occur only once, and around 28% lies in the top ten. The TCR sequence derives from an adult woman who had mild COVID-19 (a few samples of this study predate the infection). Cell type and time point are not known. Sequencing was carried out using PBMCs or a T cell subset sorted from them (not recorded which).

CDR3 DNA: TGCAGTGCTAGCTTGGTGGCAGGAGTGAACACTGAAGCTTTCTTT. It encodes CSASLVAGVNTEAFF. The J gene is TRBJ1-1, the V gene TRBV20-1; no clear D gene. Germline CDR1 reads DFQATT; CDR2 reads SNEGSKA (reference sequence). V lost 3 bases to trimming and J lost 0 bases, with 14 bases between them. The CDR3 has 15 amino acids.